This entry describes one TCR beta chain. Antigen unknown. The sample is drawn from a study of cytomegalovirus exposure and HLA in healthy donors. In the study overall: Unique TCR beta sequences numbering some 110 million came from around 180 million T cells in an earlier analysis. Notes on the study in general: With further analysis later on, most CMV-associated TCR beta chains appeared HLA-restricted.

Amplification used 60 Vbeta primers and 13 Jbeta primers. The table came from immunoSEQ multiplex PCR; TCRdb's copy has only in-frame clones and leaves some out. The top ten clones hold over 1% of a sample with some 140,000 clones, over 60% of them seen once. Germline V gene lookup returns CDR1 SEHNR and CDR2 FQNEAQ (reference sequence). This CDR3 has 15 amino acids. Trimming cost V 5 bases and J 4 bases; bases outside gene matches: 9. The TCR was taken from a male donor in good health and CMV-seropositive. The sequencing sample was made of PBMCs. The gene calls are TRBV7-9 and TRBJ1-1, with 8 bases lining up with TRBD1. The CDR3 region is CASSGTGGFRTEAFF. The DNA of the CDR3 is TGTGCCAGCAGCGGAACAGGGGGGTTTCGCACTGAAGCTTTCTTT.